The next 26 T cell receptor beta chains were all read from a single sample in a study of radiation and T cells in renal cell carcinoma. Time point of the sample: baseline pretreatment blood. Treatment denoted: 15 Gy SBRT to primary tumor, nephrectomy 4 weeks later. Measured with immunoSEQ multiplex PCR; TCRdb has only the in-frame clones, and not every one. The data show 100,000 to 150,000 clones, roughly 80% seen once. The material sequenced was blood, taken from a patient whose treatment included radiotherapy and nephrectomy. Receptors originate from a woman aged 60-70 years with renal cell carcinoma.

V usage is TRBV6-6 and J usage is TRBJ1-6, with D hard to call. The V end lost 7 bases, the J end lost 11 bases, and 15 bases lay between the germline ends. CDR1 is MNHNY and CDR2 is SVGAGI in the germline V gene (reference sequence). The CDR3 loop spans 13 amino acids. The CDR3, as DNA: TGTGCCAGCACCTCAGAGGGTCCTACACCCCTCCACTTT. Translation: CASTSEGPTPLHF.

This chain links TRBV4-3 with TRBJ1-3; 9 bases agree with TRBD1. This CDR3 contains 15 residues. Germline values: CDR1 LGHNA, CDR2 YSLEER. V shed 1 base, J shed 6 bases, and the junction held 4 bases outside the gene matches. CDR3 bases: TGCGCCAGCAGCCAAGGGGACAGGGTTGAAAACACCATATATTTT. Its translation: CASSQGDRVENTIYF.

V usage is TRBV2 and J usage is TRBJ2-5; the D is unclear. The V end was cut by 6 bases, the J end by 1 base, with 9 bases between. CDR1 is SNHLY and CDR2 is FYNNEI in the germline V gene. The CDR3 covers 13 residues. The CDR3 DNA sequence: TGTGCCAGCAGGCGATTTACCCAAGAGACCCAGTACTTC. Translated: CASRRFTQETQYF.

Here the CDR3 reads CASSRTGGRQETQYF. The CDR3 DNA follows: TGTGCCAGCAGCCGGACAGGGGGCCGCCAAGAGACCCAGTACTTC. The chain combines TRBV7-9 with TRBJ2-5, with 11 bases aligning to TRBD1. Germline V gives CDR1 SEHNR, CDR2 FQNEAQ (reference sequence). This CDR3 has 15 residues. The junction had 3 bases not matched to a gene; V was cut back by 5 bases and J by 1 base.

This chain joins TRBV19 and TRBJ2-7; TRBD1 matches at 8 bases. V lost 4 bases to trimming and J lost 7 bases; unmatched junction nucleotides: 9. CDR3 length: 14 residues. Germline values: CDR1 LNHDA, CDR2 SQIVND (reference sequence). CDR3 in DNA: TGTGCCAGTAGTAAAGGACAGGGCGCGGGGGAGCAGTACTTC. Translation: CASSKGQGAGEQYF.

The chain couples TRBV25-1 to TRBJ2-7; D gene uncertain. CDR3 length equals 11 residues. Germline V gives CDR1 MGHDK, CDR2 SYGVNS. V lost 4 bases to trimming and J lost 3 bases, with 4 bases between them. CDR3 loop: CASSGYYEQYF. The CDR3 DNA reads TGTGCCAGCAGTGGCTACTACGAGCAGTACTTC.

The chain has TRBV28 and TRBJ1-2, with a tentative D call TRBD1 (5 bases). This CDR3 spans 15 amino acids. The V end lost 7 bases, the J end lost 2 bases, and 17 bases lay between the germline ends. Germline CDR1 and CDR2: MDHEN and SYDVKM. The CDR3 here is CASTSWTTRNYGYTF. The CDR3 DNA sequence: TGTGCCAGCACTTCTTGGACAACTCGAAACTATGGCTACACCTTC.

The chain recombines TRBV5-1 with TRBJ2-5; D possibly corresponds to TRBD1 (5 bases). Germline V CDR1 and CDR2: SGHRS, YFSETQ. Trimming removed 4 bases at V and 11 bases at J, with 18 bases between. The CDR3 has 13 residues. The CDR3 DNA is TGCGCCAGCAGCATACAGGCGGCGCGTGAGCAGTACTTC. It codes for CASSIQAAREQYF.

The J gene is TRBJ2-1, the V gene TRBV6-6, with D unclear. From germline, CDR1 is MNHNY and CDR2 SVGAGI (reference sequence). CDR3 length: 13 amino acids. V was shortened by 5 bases and J by 7 bases, with 12 bases between the two germline ends. The CDR3 protein is CASSPPGKNEQFF. The CDR3 coding sequence is TGTGCCAGCAGTCCCCCAGGTAAAAATGAGCAGTTCTTC.

The genes are TRBV27 and TRBJ2-2; a possible D gene is TRBD1 (7 bases). There are 15 residues in the CDR3. Deletions cut 8 bases from V and 4 bases from J, with 17 bases between. The germline CDR1 and CDR2 sequences are MNHEY and SMNVEV (reference sequence). The CDR3 region has the DNA TGTGCCAGCCAGGGGGGCAGCCTTCTCACCGGGGAGCTGTTTTTT. Residues: CASQGGSLLTGELFF.

This chain links TRBV5-1 with TRBJ2-1; 8 bases agree with TRBD2. V was clipped by 4 bases and J by 5 bases; unmatched bases: 8. Germline loops: CDR1 SGHRS, CDR2 YFSETQ. CDR3 length: 15 residues. The CDR3 reads CASSVSGNENNEQFF. The CDR3 coding sequence is TGCGCCAGCAGCGTTAGCGGGAACGAGAACAATGAGCAGTTCTTC.

A single count supports this clone. The V gene is TRBV28, the J gene TRBJ1-2; unclear D gene. CDR3 size: 15 residues. Trimming removed 7 bases at V and 6 bases at J, with 21 bases between. The V gene's germline CDR1 is MDHEN and CDR2 SYDVKM. The CDR3, as DNA: TGTGCCAGCAACTTAGTCGGAGGGTCCGGGAATGGCTACACCTTC. It encodes CASNLVGGSGNGYTF.

The J gene is TRBJ2-5, the V gene TRBV7-2, with 9 bases fitting TRBD2. From germline, CDR1 is SGHTA and CDR2 FQGNSA. The junction had 17 bases not matched to a gene; V was cut back by 6 bases and J by 6 bases. The CDR3 extends over 17 amino acids. The DNA of the CDR3 is TGTGCCAGCAGGTTCCCCTTAGCGGGAGAGGCCGGACAGACCCAGTACTTC. The encoded protein is CASRFPLAGEAGQTQYF. Drawing the rest from reference TRBV7-2 and TRBJ2-5, the complete variable domain is GAGVSQSPSNKVTEKGKDVELRCDPISGHTALYWYRQSLGQGLEFLIYFQGNSAPDKSGLPSDRFSAERTGGSVSTLTIQRTQQEDSAVYLCASRFPLAGEAGQTQYFGPGTRLLVL.

This rearrangement joins TRBV10-2 to TRBJ2-1, with unresolved D. The CDR3 totals 13 residues. Trimming stripped 5 bases from V and 3 bases from J, with 8 bases between. Germline CDR1 and CDR2: WSHSY and SAAADI. This CDR3 reads CASSSGYYNEQFF. In DNA form, the CDR3 reads TGCGCCAGCAGTTCAGGCTACTACAATGAGCAGTTCTTC.

DNA of the CDR3: TGTGCCAGCAGTGACCGTGCCTACGAGCAGTACTTC. Residues: CASSDRAYEQYF. The chain combines TRBV2 with TRBJ2-7; D is uncertain. The CDR3 length is 12 residues. The germline V gene has CDR1 SNHLY and CDR2 FYNNEI. Between the trimmed V and J ends, which lost 3 bases and 2 bases, there was a span of 5 bases.

This clone was seen just once. The chain recombines TRBV28 with TRBJ1-3, with 8 bases fitting TRBD1. The CDR3 has 17 amino acids. From germline, CDR1 is MDHEN and CDR2 SYDVKM. Trimming at V came to 6 bases and at J to 0 bases, leaving 10 bases not matched to a gene. In DNA, the CDR3 is TGTGCCAGCAGCCCGGGACAGGCCCTTCTCTCTGGAAACACCATATATTTT. Protein product: CASSPGQALLSGNTIYF.

This sequence joins TRBV19 and TRBJ2-1; 9 bases line up with TRBD2. Unmatched junction bases numbered 11, after V lost 4 bases and J lost 7 bases. There are 16 residues in the CDR3. Germline V lookup: CDR1 LNHDA, CDR2 SQIVND (reference sequence). The CDR3 region is CASSKIFSGRRNEQFF. In DNA, the CDR3 is TGTGCCAGTAGTAAGATTTTTAGCGGGAGAAGGAATGAGCAGTTCTTC. The full variable domain, with the rest looked up from reference TRBV19 and TRBJ2-1, is DGGITQSPKYLFRKEGQNVTLSCEQNLNHDAMYWYRQDPGQGLRLIYYSQIVNDFQKGDIAEGYSVSREKKESFPLTVTSAQKNPTAFYLCASSKIFSGRRNEQFFGPGTRLTVL.

The chain recombines TRBV27 with TRBJ2-1, with D perhaps matching TRBD1 (6 bases). The germline CDR1 and CDR2 sequences are MNHEY and SMNVEV (reference sequence). Deletions cut 7 bases from V and 3 bases from J, with 10 bases between. The CDR3 spans 13 residues. This chain's CDR3 is CASNNRDYNEQFF. CDR3 nucleotide sequence: TGTGCCAGCAATAACAGGGACTACAATGAGCAGTTCTTC.

This chain joins TRBV4-3 and TRBJ1-1, with D unclear. The length of the CDR3 is 15 residues. With 4 bases removed from V and 0 bases from J, the gap between germline ends came to 12 bases. Germline V gene sequence: CDR1 LGHNA, CDR2 YSLEER. CDR3 loop: CASSRDVGLNTEAFF. CDR3 sequence (DNA): TGCGCCAGCAGCCGCGACGTAGGGTTGAACACTGAAGCTTTCTTT.

V usage is TRBV7-2 and J usage is TRBJ2-2; no definite D call. This CDR3 spans 14 amino acids. CDR1 SGHTA and CDR2 FQGNSA come from the germline V gene. Trimming left V 5 bases short and J 4 bases short, with 11 bases between. Here the CDR3 reads CASSLAPATGELFF. The DNA for the CDR3 is TGTGCCAGCAGCCTCGCACCGGCCACCGGGGAGCTGTTTTTT.

V is TRBV19 and J is TRBJ2-3; 9 bases align to TRBD2. Germline CDR1 reads LNHDA; CDR2 reads SQIVND (reference sequence). The CDR3 length is 15 residues. The trim removed 3 bases at V and 4 bases at J, leaving 5 bases unmatched. Here the CDR3 reads CASSISGRGADTQYF. Written as DNA, the CDR3 is TGTGCCAGTAGTATTAGCGGGAGAGGGGCAGATACGCAGTATTTT.

The rearrangement uses TRBV6-1 and TRBJ2-1; a weak D match, TRBD2 (5 bases). Trimming took off 9 bases at V and 5 bases at J, with 20 bases between the two ends. The germline V gene has CDR1 MNHNS and CDR2 SASEGT. The CDR3 contains 15 residues. The CDR3 DNA is TGTGCCAGTTACTCGGACTTTACAAGGAACAATGAGCAGTTCTTC. Amino acid sequence: CASYSDFTRNNEQFF.

This clone was observed a single time. CDR3 coding DNA: TGCGCCAGCAGACACTCTCAATCGGGACAGGGGCGGGCTTTCTTT. It specifies CASRHSQSGQGRAFF. This rearrangement joins TRBV5-1 to TRBJ1-1; 10 bases map to TRBD1. The V gene's germline CDR1 is SGHRS and CDR2 YFSETQ. The CDR3 totals 15 residues. The trim removed 5 bases at V and 11 bases at J, leaving 15 bases unmatched.

In its sample, this clone was seen a few times. The V call is TRBV6-5, the J call TRBJ1-1; 7 positions agree with TRBD1. Per the germline V gene, CDR1 is MNHEY and CDR2 is SVGAGI. The CDR3 is 13 residues long. The V and J ends lost 2 bases and 5 bases, in that order; junction bases with no gene match: 2. CDR3 in amino acids: CASSYDRVTEAFF. Here the CDR3 DNA reads TGTGCCAGCAGTTACGACAGGGTGACTGAAGCTTTCTTT.

V usage is TRBV5-6 and J usage is TRBJ2-7, with no clear D. V lost 0 bases to trimming and J lost 6 bases, with 7 bases between them. The CDR3 length is 12 residues. The V gene's germline CDR1 is SGHDT and CDR2 YYEEEE. For the CDR3, the DNA is TGTGCCAGCAGCTTGGGGGTAGCCGAGCAGTACTTC. Encoded protein: CASSLGVAEQYF.

In this sample, this clone turned up once. The chain links TRBV19 to TRBJ1-4; D gene uncertain. The CDR3 has 15 residues. The V and J ends lost 5 bases and 0 bases respectively, with 10 bases between them. Germline V gene data show CDR1 as LNHDA and CDR2 as SQIVND (reference sequence). CDR3 DNA: TGTGCCAGTAGTCGGACCGTCTCAACTAATGAAAAACTGTTTTTT. Protein product: CASSRTVSTNEKLFF.